Below are 32 T cell receptor beta chains sequenced from a single sample in a study of cytomegalovirus exposure and HLA in healthy donors. PCR employed 60 Vbeta and 13 Jbeta primers. Profiled with immunoSEQ multiplex PCR; TCRdb holds only in-frame clones, not every one. The sample contains roughly 160,000 clones, less than 85% of which appear only once. What was sequenced was PBMCs. The receptors stem from a middle-aged man in good health and CMV-seronegative.

This rearrangement joins TRBV27 to TRBJ2-1; the match to TRBD1 covers 7 bases. Germline V CDR1 and CDR2: MNHEY, SMNVEV (reference sequence). The CDR3 totals 14 residues. V was clipped by 6 bases and J by 1 base; unmatched bases: 3. CDR3 DNA sequence: TGTGCCAGCAGCCGGGACAGTTCCTACAATGAGCAGTTCTTC. Encoded protein: CASSRDSSYNEQFF.

This sequence joins TRBV28 and TRBJ2-5; TRBD2 might be the D (6 bases). V was clipped by 6 bases and J by 2 bases, with 19 bases between them. The CDR3 covers 16 residues. Germline V gives CDR1 MDHEN, CDR2 SYDVKM. The CDR3 protein is CASSPSRTTLQETQYF. The CDR3 DNA reads TGTGCCAGCAGCCCATCCCGGACTACACTACAAGAGACCCAGTACTTC.

This sequence joins TRBV10-3 and TRBJ2-7; tentative D call: TRBD2 (5 bases). CDR3 length: 17 residues. Germline V gene sequence: CDR1 ENHRY, CDR2 SYGVKD. Between the trimmed V and J ends, which lost 0 bases and 1 base, there was a span of 16 bases. The CDR3 DNA reads TGTGCCATCAGTGAGTCGGAGAGGACTCCATTATCCTACGAGCAGTACTTC. Encoded protein: CAISESERTPLSYEQYF.

This clone was observed once. The chain recombines TRBV4-1 with TRBJ2-7; TRBD1 aligns across 9 bases. The CDR3 length is 15 residues. CDR1 is MGHRA and CDR2 is YSYEKL in the germline V gene. Trimming took 3 bases from V and 2 from J; bases not matched to a gene: 5. CDR3 amino acids: CASSHPGTGTYEQYF. As DNA, the CDR3 is TGCGCCAGCAGCCATCCCGGGACAGGGACCTACGAGCAGTACTTC.

The chain joins TRBV7-2 to TRBJ2-6, with 7 positions matching TRBD1. The V and J ends lost 2 bases and 2 bases, in that order; junction bases with no gene match: 0. From germline, CDR1 is SGHTA and CDR2 FQGNSA. This CDR3 has 15 amino acids. CDR3 amino acids: CASSLQGAGANVLTF. The CDR3, as DNA: TGTGCCAGCAGCTTACAGGGGGCTGGGGCCAACGTCCTGACTTTC.

This clone was picked up a small number of times. The genes are TRBV18 and TRBJ2-2, with 9 bases that match TRBD2. The ends lost 0 bases at V and 2 bases at J; junction bases unmatched: 10. Per the germline V gene, CDR1 is KGHSH and CDR2 is LQKENI. The CDR3 runs 19 residues. The CDR3 here is CASSPPLAGGPENTGELFF. The CDR3 bases are TGTGCCAGCTCACCACCGCTGGCGGGGGGGCCGGAAAACACCGGGGAGCTGTTTTTT.

The chain is built from TRBV30 and TRBJ2-7, with D perhaps TRBD2 (6 bases). The V and J ends lost 0 bases and 3 bases respectively, with 18 bases between them. This CDR3 region has 16 residues. Germline loops: CDR1 GTSNPN, CDR2 SVGIG (reference sequence). The chain's CDR3 is CAWSVTRGPGGYEQYF. Written as DNA, the CDR3 is TGTGCCTGGAGTGTAACAAGAGGGCCCGGGGGCTACGAGCAGTACTTC.

The chain links TRBV7-8 to TRBJ2-1, with D maybe TRBD2 (5 bases). CDR3 length equals 19 residues. Germline lookup yields CDR1 SGHVS and CDR2 FQNEAQ. The V end lost 7 bases, the J end lost 0 bases, and 25 bases lay between the germline ends. CDR3 nucleotides: TGTGCCAGCACCACATCCCTGAGGGTTGCGGAAAGCTCCTACAATGAGCAGTTCTTC. Its protein product is CASTTSLRVAESSYNEQFF.

The chain recombines TRBV5-6 with TRBJ2-7, with a weak D call TRBD1 (6 bases). The CDR3 loop spans 14 amino acids. V was trimmed by 7 bases and J by 7 bases, leaving 21 bases between them. Germline CDR1 SGHDT, CDR2 YYEEEE. The CDR3 loop is CASGETGYQGEQYF. CDR3 in DNA: TGTGCCAGCGGGGAGACAGGTTACCAGGGGGAGCAGTACTTC.

J is TRBJ1-1 and V is TRBV7-9, with D possibly matching TRBD1 (5 bases). The CDR3 spans 11 residues. V was trimmed by 8 bases and J by 4 bases, leaving 8 bases between them. CDR1 and CDR2 from the germline V gene are SEHNR and FQNEAQ (reference sequence). The CDR3 loop reads CASGGGTEAFF. CDR3 bases: TGTGCCAGCGGCGGGGGCACTGAAGCTTTCTTT.

The chain carries TRBV9 and TRBJ2-2; D uncertain. This CDR3 comprises 16 residues. Germline values: CDR1 SGDLS, CDR2 YYNGEE. Trimming took 4 bases from V and 1 from J, leaving 14 bases between them. DNA of the CDR3: TGTGCCAGCAGCCTAAGACAAGCTATGAACACCGGGGAGCTGTTTTTT. Residues: CASSLRQAMNTGELFF.

This chain links TRBV28 with TRBJ2-5; tentative D call: TRBD2 (5 bases). Trimming took 6 bases from V and 5 from J, leaving 16 bases between them. CDR1 and CDR2 from the germline V gene are MDHEN and SYDVKM. The CDR3 is made up of 14 amino acids. CDR3 nucleotides: TGTGCCAGCAGGGAGGTGGGCCTTGGGGAGACCCAGTACTTC. This encodes CASREVGLGETQYF.

The chain recombines TRBV29-1 with TRBJ1-2; 7 bases map to TRBD1. Losses at the gene ends were 7 bases for V and 7 bases for J; bases not matched to a gene: 21. Germline assignment: CDR1 SQVTM and CDR2 ANQGSEA. This CDR3 is 16 amino acids long. For the CDR3, the DNA is TGCAGCGCCATACCGGGACAGCAAGTTGTGGACTGTGGCTACACCTTC. Its translation is CSAIPGQQVVDCGYTF.

The chain has TRBV9 and TRBJ2-1; TRBD1 matches at 10 bases. This CDR3 region has 16 residues. The trim removed 0 bases at V and 6 bases at J, leaving 6 bases unmatched. Looked up from germline, CDR1 is SGDLS and CDR2 is YYNGEE. The DNA for the CDR3 is TGTGCCAGCAGCGTAGGGGACAGGGGATCTATCAATGAGCAGTTCTTC. This translates into CASSVGDRGSINEQFF.

V usage is TRBV30 and J usage is TRBJ2-3, with TRBD1 matching 7 bases. With 5 bases clipped from V and 4 bases from J, the junction kept 6 bases outside the gene matches. The length of the CDR3 is 13 residues. CDR1 is GTSNPN, CDR2 SVGIG, per germline (reference sequence). The CDR3 DNA is TGTGCCTGGGGATTACAGGGGCCAGATACGCAGTATTTT. Translation gives CAWGLQGPDTQYF.

V and J are TRBV6-1 and TRBJ2-2; a weak D match, TRBD1 (5 bases). The CDR3 has 16 residues. Germline V gives CDR1 MNHNS, CDR2 SASEGT. Trimming pared 4 bases from V and 1 base from J, leaving 13 bases between. Here the CDR3 reads CASSGLQGENTGELFF. CDR3 nucleotides: TGTGCCAGCAGTGGACTTCAGGGCGAGAACACCGGGGAGCTGTTTTTT.

The chain is built from TRBV14 and TRBJ1-4; maybe TRBD1 (6 bases). The length of the CDR3 is 18 residues. V was pared by 2 bases and J by 5 bases, with 21 bases between. CDR1 and CDR2 from the germline V gene are SGHDN and FVKESK. The CDR3 loop reads CASSQKGSDYRVNEKLFF. The CDR3 DNA reads TGTGCCAGCAGCCAAAAGGGCTCCGACTACAGGGTGAATGAAAAACTGTTTTTT.

The chain joins TRBV7-3 to TRBJ2-3; D possibly corresponds to TRBD2 (6 bases). Trimming removed 4 bases at V and 0 bases at J, with 11 bases between. This CDR3 has 15 amino acids. CDR1 SGHTA and CDR2 FQGTGA come from the germline V gene. The CDR3 nucleotides read TGTGCCAGCAGCTCAACGACTAGTAGCACAGATACGCAGTATTTT. Amino acids: CASSSTTSSTDTQYF.

The chain carries TRBV19 and TRBJ2-3; D might be TRBD1 (6 bases). The CDR3 sequence is 14 residues long. From germline, CDR1 is LNHDA and CDR2 SQIVND (reference sequence). The ends were cut back, 5 bases at V and 1 base at J, with 10 bases in the middle. Here the CDR3 reads CASSQGWGTDTQYF. Here the CDR3 DNA reads TGTGCCAGTAGTCAGGGGTGGGGCACAGATACGCAGTATTTT.

The sample holds a few counts of this clone. This chain connects TRBV28 to TRBJ1-2; TRBD1 matches 7 bases. The trim removed 3 bases at V and 4 bases at J, leaving 2 bases unmatched. The CDR3 consists of 13 residues. Looked up from germline, CDR1 is MDHEN and CDR2 is SYDVKM. The CDR3 nucleotides read TGTGCCAGCAGTTTTAGACAGGGCTATGGCTACACCTTC. Its protein product is CASSFRQGYGYTF.

The rearrangement joins TRBV10-3 to TRBJ2-2; D is perhaps TRBD2 (5 bases). This CDR3 is built from 14 residues. Per germline, CDR1 ENHRY and CDR2 SYGVKD. The V end lost 0 bases, the J end lost 7 bases, and 9 bases lay between the germline ends. In DNA, the CDR3 is TGTGCCATCAGTGAGTCTCGGGGTCACGGGGAGCTGTTTTTT. Translation: CAISESRGHGELFF.

The V gene is TRBV11-2, the J gene TRBJ2-2; the match to TRBD1 covers 7 bases. The CDR3 is made up of 17 amino acids. Trimming at V came to 4 bases and at J to 7 bases, leaving 15 bases not matched to a gene. Germline values: CDR1 SGHAT, CDR2 FQNNGV. The CDR3 nucleotides read TGTGCCAGCAGCTCTACCAACCAACAGGGGATACGCGGGGAGCTGTTTTTT. Translated: CASSSTNQQGIRGELFF.

This clone was recorded a few times. V is TRBV30 and J is TRBJ2-1; 8 bases agree with TRBD2. The CDR3 sequence is 15 residues long. The V gene end was trimmed by 3 bases and the J gene end by 3 bases; junction bases not matched to a gene: 7. Germline V gene sequence: CDR1 GTSNPN, CDR2 SVGIG (reference sequence). The DNA of the CDR3 is TGTGCCTGGAGCCCGGGACTAGGTGGCTACAATGAGCAGTTCTTC. Its protein product is CAWSPGLGGYNEQFF.

This chain uses TRBV6-6 with TRBJ2-3; 7 nucleotides match TRBD1. V lost 6 bases and J lost 4; bases outside the gene matches: 10. Per germline, CDR1 MNHNY and CDR2 SVGAGI (reference sequence). This CDR3 comprises 15 residues. CDR3 coding DNA: TGTGCCAGCAGCGAAGACAGGGCATTACCAGATACGCAGTATTTT. This translates into CASSEDRALPDTQYF.

The chain links TRBV19 to TRBJ2-2; TRBD2 agrees at 10 bases. This CDR3 has 16 amino acids. The germline gives CDR1 LNHDA, CDR2 SQIVND (reference sequence). V was clipped by 7 bases and J by 4 bases; unmatched bases: 9. As DNA, the CDR3 is TGTGCCAGTACTAATGTAGCGGGGGGCCTCACCGGGGAGCTGTTTTTT. Translating gives CASTNVAGGLTGELFF.

J is TRBJ2-7 and V is TRBV11-2; TRBD1 agrees at 8 bases. V shed 2 bases, J shed 3 bases, and the junction held 3 bases outside the gene matches. In germline, CDR1 is SGHAT, CDR2 FQNNGV. The CDR3 is 14 amino acids. This chain's CDR3 is CASSLRTGLYEQYF. CDR3 in DNA: TGTGCCAGCAGCTTACGGACAGGGCTCTACGAGCAGTACTTC.

The rearrangement uses TRBV28 and TRBJ2-6; D might be TRBD1 (6 bases). Between the trimmed V and J ends, which lost 7 bases and 0 bases, there was a span of 13 bases. The CDR3 runs 16 residues. The V gene's germline CDR1 is MDHEN and CDR2 SYDVKM. The CDR3 DNA is TGTGCCAGCACCAGGGGACGGCACTCTGGGGCCAACGTCCTGACTTTC. Its protein product is CASTRGRHSGANVLTF.

J is TRBJ2-4 and V is TRBV28; TRBD1 matches 10 bases. Trimming removed 6 bases from V and 5 bases from J; junction bases left unmatched: 7. The germline CDR1 and CDR2 sequences are MDHEN and SYDVKM. There are 15 residues in the CDR3. The CDR3 DNA reads TGTGCCAGCAGCCAGACAGGGGGCAACCAAAACATTCAGTACTTC. Amino acid sequence: CASSQTGGNQNIQYF.

The chain carries TRBV11-3 and TRBJ2-2; D is uncertain. Germline loops: CDR1 SGHNT, CDR2 YENEEA. CDR3 length equals 14 residues. V was cut by 0 bases and J by 5 bases, with 7 bases left in between. DNA of the CDR3: TGTGCCAGCAGCTTAGAACAGTATACCGGGGAGCTGTTTTTT. This codes for CASSLEQYTGELFF.

This chain joins TRBV30 and TRBJ2-1; tentatively, D is TRBD1 (5 bases). With 4 bases removed from V and 5 bases from J, the gap between germline ends came to 9 bases. The CDR3 is 12 residues long. Germline assignment: CDR1 GTSNPN and CDR2 SVGIG (reference sequence). CDR3 nucleotides: TGTGCCTGGAAGGCCAGGGACAATGAGCAGTTCTTC. It is translated as CAWKARDNEQFF.

This clone occurred once. CDR3 sequence (DNA): TGTGCCAGCAGCTTAGATGGGACAGCAAACACTGAAGCTTTCTTT. Residues: CASSLDGTANTEAFF. The rearrangement links TRBV7-9 to TRBJ1-1; 7 bases line up with TRBD1. V lost 1 base, J lost 2 bases, and 4 bases stayed unmatched. CDR1 is SEHNR, CDR2 FQNEAQ, per germline (reference sequence). This CDR3 has 15 residues.

The genes are TRBV5-8 and TRBJ1-2; D gene unclear. V gave up 0 bases and J gave up 8 bases, with 20 bases separating them. Germline-derived CDR1 and CDR2 are SGHTS and YDEGEE. This CDR3 has 16 amino acids. The CDR3 sequence: CASSLAEAMPSRGYTF. CDR3 nucleotides: TGTGCCAGCAGCTTGGCGGAGGCGATGCCGTCGCGCGGCTACACCTTC.